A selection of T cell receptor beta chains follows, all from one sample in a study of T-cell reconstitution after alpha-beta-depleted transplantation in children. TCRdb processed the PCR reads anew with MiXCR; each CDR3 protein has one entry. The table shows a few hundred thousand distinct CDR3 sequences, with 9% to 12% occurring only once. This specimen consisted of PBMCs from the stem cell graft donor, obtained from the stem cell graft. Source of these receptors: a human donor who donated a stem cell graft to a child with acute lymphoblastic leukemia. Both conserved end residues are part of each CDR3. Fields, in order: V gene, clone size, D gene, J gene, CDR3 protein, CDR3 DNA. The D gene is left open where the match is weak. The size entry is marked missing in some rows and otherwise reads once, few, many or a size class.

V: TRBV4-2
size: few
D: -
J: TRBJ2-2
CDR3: CASSQEASNTGELFF
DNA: TGTGCCAGCAGCCAAGAGGCTAGTAACACCGGGGAGCTGTTTTTT

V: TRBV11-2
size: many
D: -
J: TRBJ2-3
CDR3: CASSLVIDWRDTQYF
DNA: TGTGCCAGCAGCTTAGTTATCGACTGGAGGGATACGCAGTATTTT

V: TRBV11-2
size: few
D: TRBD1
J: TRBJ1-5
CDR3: CASSLLIFGDSYSNQPQHF
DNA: TGTGCCAGCAGCTTATTAATATTTGGGGACAGCTATAGCAATCAGCCCCAGCATTTT

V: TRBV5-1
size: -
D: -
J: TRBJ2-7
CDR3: CASSYTGTPPMQYF
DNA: TGCGCCAGCAGCTACACCGGGACCCCCCCGATGCAGTACTTC

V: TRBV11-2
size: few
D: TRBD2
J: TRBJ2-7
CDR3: CASTFPRGGSGRRSSYEQYF
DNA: TGTGCCAGCACCTTTCCTCGTGGTGGTAGCGGGAGGAGGAGCTCCTACGAGCAGTACTTC

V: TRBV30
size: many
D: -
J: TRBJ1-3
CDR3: CAWSVQALSGNTIYF
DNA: TGTGCCTGGAGTGTACAGGCACTCTCTGGAAACACCATATATTTT

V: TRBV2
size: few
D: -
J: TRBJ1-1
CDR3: CASSELLTPNTEAFF
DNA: TGTGCCAGCAGTGAATTGTTGACACCGAACACTGAAGCTTTCTTT

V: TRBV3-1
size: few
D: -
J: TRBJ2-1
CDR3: CASSQPRDSLGGEQFF
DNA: TGTGCCAGCAGCCAACCCCGGGACTCCCTCGGAGGTGAGCAGTTCTTC

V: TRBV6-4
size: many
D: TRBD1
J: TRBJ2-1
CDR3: CASSRLQGVPYNEQFF
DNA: TGTGCCAGTAGTCGCCTACAGGGGGTACCATACAATGAGCAGTTCTTC

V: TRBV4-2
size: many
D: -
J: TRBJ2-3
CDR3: CASSSTWVGTDTQYF
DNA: TGTGCCAGCAGTTCAACCTGGGTAGGCACAGATACGCAGTATTTT

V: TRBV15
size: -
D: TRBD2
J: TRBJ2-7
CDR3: CATSRDGIECSGTSYEQYF
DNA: TGTGCCACCAGCAGAGATGGAATAGAGTGTAGCGGGACTTCATACGAGCAGTACTTC

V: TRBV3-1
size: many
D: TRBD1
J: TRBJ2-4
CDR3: CASSVQGAENIQYF
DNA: TGTGCCAGCAGCGTACAGGGGGCAGAAAACATTCAGTACTTC

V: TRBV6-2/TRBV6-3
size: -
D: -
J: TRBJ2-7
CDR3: CASRTIASAGREQYF
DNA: TGTGCCAGCAGGACCATAGCGTCGGCTGGACGGGAGCAGTACTTC

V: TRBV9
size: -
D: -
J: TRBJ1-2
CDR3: CASSPVVGGYTF
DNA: TGTGCCAGCAGCCCAGTGGTGGGTGGCTACACCTTC

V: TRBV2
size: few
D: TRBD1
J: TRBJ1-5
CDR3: CASSNRDRGLDQPQHF
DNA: TGTGCCAGCAGTAACCGGGACAGGGGGCTTGATCAGCCCCAGCATTTT

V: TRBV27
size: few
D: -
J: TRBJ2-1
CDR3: CASSFANEQFF
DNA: TGTGCCAGCAGTTTTGCAAATGAGCAGTTCTTC

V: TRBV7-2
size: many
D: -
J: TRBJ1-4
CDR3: CASSPKRRGTNEKLFF
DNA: TGTGCCAGCAGCCCCAAACGACGGGGAACTAATGAAAAACTGTTTTTT

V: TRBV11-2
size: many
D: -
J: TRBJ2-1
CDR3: CASSLTGLYNEQFF
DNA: TGTGCCAGCAGCTTAACGGGGCTCTACAATGAGCAGTTCTTC

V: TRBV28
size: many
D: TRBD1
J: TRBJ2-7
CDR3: CASSYGTGGGEQYF
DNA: TGTGCCAGCAGTTACGGGACAGGGGGCGGCGAGCAGTACTTC

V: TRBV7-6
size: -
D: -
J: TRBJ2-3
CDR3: CASRDTEGAYGTDTQYF
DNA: TGTGCCAGCAGGGACACGGAGGGCGCCTATGGCACAGATACGCAGTATTTT

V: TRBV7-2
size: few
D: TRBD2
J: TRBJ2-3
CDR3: CASSGTQAGGADTQYF
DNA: TGTGCCAGCAGCGGAACCCAGGCGGGAGGGGCAGATACGCAGTATTTT

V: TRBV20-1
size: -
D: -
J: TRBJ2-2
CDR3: CSASGVNTGELFF
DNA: TGCAGTGCTAGTGGTGTGAACACCGGGGAGCTGTTTTTT

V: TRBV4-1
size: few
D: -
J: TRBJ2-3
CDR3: CASSQEGDTQYF
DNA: TGCGCCAGCAGCCAAGAAGGAGATACGCAGTATTTT

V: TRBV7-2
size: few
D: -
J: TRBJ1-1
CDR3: CASSFLSPVTNTEAFF
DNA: TGTGCCAGCAGCTTCCTATCCCCCGTCACGAACACTGAAGCTTTCTTT

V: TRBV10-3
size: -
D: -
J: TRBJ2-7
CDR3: CAISDVGHPGEQYF
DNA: TGTGCCATCAGTGACGTGGGCCATCCGGGCGAGCAGTACTTC

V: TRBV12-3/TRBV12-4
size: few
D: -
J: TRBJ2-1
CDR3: CASSPGPREYNEQFF
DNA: TGTGCCAGCAGTCCGGGACCCAGGGAATACAATGAGCAGTTCTTC

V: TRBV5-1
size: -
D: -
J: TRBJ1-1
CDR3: CASSLGQRDSEAFF
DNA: TGCGCCAGCAGCTTGGGACAACGGGACTCTGAAGCTTTCTTT

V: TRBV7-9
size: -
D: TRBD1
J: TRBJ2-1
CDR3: CASSLGQGRSYNEQFF
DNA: TGTGCCAGCAGCTTAGGACAGGGACGATCCTACAATGAGCAGTTCTTC

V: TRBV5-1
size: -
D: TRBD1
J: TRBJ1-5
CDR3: CASSPKSRQGSYSNQPQHF
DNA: TGCGCCAGCAGCCCTAAGTCCCGACAGGGATCTTATAGCAATCAGCCCCAGCATTTT

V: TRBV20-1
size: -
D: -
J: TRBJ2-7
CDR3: CSARIPVGSYEQYF
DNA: TGCAGTGCTAGAATCCCGGTTGGATCCTACGAGCAGTACTTC

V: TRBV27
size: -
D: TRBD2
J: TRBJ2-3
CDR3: CASIGTSGPTDTQYF
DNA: TGTGCCAGCATTGGGACTAGCGGTCCCACAGATACGCAGTATTTT

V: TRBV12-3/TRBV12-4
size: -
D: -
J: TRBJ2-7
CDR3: CASRQEGAGVYEQYF
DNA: TGTGCCAGCAGACAAGAGGGGGCGGGAGTCTACGAGCAGTACTTC

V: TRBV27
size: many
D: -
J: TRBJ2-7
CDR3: CASSFGGHEQYF
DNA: TGTGCCAGCAGTTTCGGGGGACACGAGCAGTACTTC

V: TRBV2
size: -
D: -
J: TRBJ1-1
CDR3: CASSAMGSRNTEAFF
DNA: TGTGCCAGCAGTGCCATGGGGTCGCGGAACACTGAAGCTTTCTTT

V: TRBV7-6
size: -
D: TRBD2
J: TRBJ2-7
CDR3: CASSFGEGEQYF
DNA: TGTGCCAGCAGCTTCGGGGAGGGGGAGCAGTACTTC

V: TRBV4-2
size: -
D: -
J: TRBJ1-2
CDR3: CASSQDRQGRVYGYTF
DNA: TGTGCCAGCAGCCAAGATCGTCAGGGACGGGTGTATGGCTACACCTTC

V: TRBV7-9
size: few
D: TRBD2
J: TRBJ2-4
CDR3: CASSPARLAENIQYF
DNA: TGTGCCAGCTCCCCGGCCCGGCTAGCGGAAAACATTCAGTACTTC

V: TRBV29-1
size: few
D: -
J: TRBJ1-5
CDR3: CSVQGYNQPQHF
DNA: TGCAGCGTCCAGGGCTACAATCAGCCCCAGCATTTT

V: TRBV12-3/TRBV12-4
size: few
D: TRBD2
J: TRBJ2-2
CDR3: CASSSLAAHRFF
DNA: TGTGCCAGCAGTTCACTAGCGGCCCACCGGTTTTTT

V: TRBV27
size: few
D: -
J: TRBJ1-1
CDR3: CASSPTGTTTEAFF
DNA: TGTGCCAGCAGTCCCACCGGGACTACCACTGAAGCTTTCTTT

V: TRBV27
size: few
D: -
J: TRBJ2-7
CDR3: CASRTQGRGREQYF
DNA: TGTGCCAGCAGAACACAGGGCCGGGGTCGCGAGCAGTACTTC

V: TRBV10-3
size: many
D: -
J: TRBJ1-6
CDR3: CATLRGYNSPLHF
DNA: TGTGCCACCCTTAGGGGTTATAATTCACCCCTCCACTTT

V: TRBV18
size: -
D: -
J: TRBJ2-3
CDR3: CASSPSFGSTDTQYF
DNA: TGTGCCAGCTCACCGTCCTTCGGGAGCACAGATACGCAGTATTTT

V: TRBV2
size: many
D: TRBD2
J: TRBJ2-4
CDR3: CASSEALGSGVDIQYF
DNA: TGTGCCAGCAGTGAAGCGCTGGGTAGCGGGGTAGACATTCAGTACTTC